This is a list of T cell receptor beta chains from one sample in a study of blood T cells in healthy people across ages. TCRdb used MiXCR to reprocess the 5' RACE reads, holding one entry per CDR3 protein. The sample consists of over 1,500,000 distinct CDR3 sequences, roughly two fifths of them appearing once. Sequencing was performed on blood. These receptors all stem from a human donor in good health. Each CDR3 is given with its conserved first and last residue. Fields, in order: J gene, V gene, CDR3 protein.

>TRBJ2-4|TRBV2
CASSGSRTARFQYF
>TRBJ2-5|TRBV20-1
CSAGAQRGDQETQYF
>TRBJ2-1|TRBV28
CASSQRSDYNEQFF
>.|TRBV7-8
CASTKGGSGGMNEQYF
>TRBJ2-1|TRBV7-8
CASSLNSMNEQFF
>TRBJ1-1|TRBV20-1
CSATRTGNEAFF
>TRBJ2-6|TRBV28
CASSLNRGSSGANVLTF
>.|TRBV5-6
CASSLQLGQGNIQYF
>TRBJ2-4|TRBV28
CASSKVRNIQYF
>TRBJ2-5|TRBV29-1
CSVGTGAVYGTQYF
>TRBJ1-2|TRBV29-1
CSVGTSRANYGYTF
>TRBJ1-2|TRBV4-3
CASSQDGGYYGYTF
>TRBJ1-1|TRBV12-3/TRBV12-4
CASRSGTGQTEAFF
>.|TRBV24-1
CATSGLDTNYEQYF
>TRBJ2-7|TRBV20-1
CSARDQTGGMYEQYF
>TRBJ2-3|TRBV4-1
CASSQEASGFTDTQYF
>.|TRBV12-3/TRBV12-4
CASSPDKNTYEQYF
>TRBJ1-1|TRBV20-1
CSALNRYTEAFF
>TRBJ2-3|TRBV20-1
CSARDHRGNTDTQYF
>TRBJ1-2|TRBV7-9
CASSLDVRGAYGYTF
>TRBJ2-7|TRBV29-1
CSVIPGLHSGEQYF
>TRBJ2-5|TRBV13
CASSLYAGGSGETQYF
>TRBJ2-7|TRBV29-1
CGVARTAGLIGEQYF
>TRBJ2-5|TRBV7-9
CASRRGQRGETQYF
>TRBJ2-1|TRBV2
CASIREAGNEQFF
>TRBJ2-1|TRBV5-1
CASSLGLAGVNEQFF
>TRBJ2-1|TRBV9
CASTPSTSFYEQFF
>TRBJ1-1|TRBV5-5
CASSAVGATMNTEAFF
>.|TRBV20-1
CSASRPLAGVDEQYF
>TRBJ1-1|TRBV9
CASSGNRGAEAFF